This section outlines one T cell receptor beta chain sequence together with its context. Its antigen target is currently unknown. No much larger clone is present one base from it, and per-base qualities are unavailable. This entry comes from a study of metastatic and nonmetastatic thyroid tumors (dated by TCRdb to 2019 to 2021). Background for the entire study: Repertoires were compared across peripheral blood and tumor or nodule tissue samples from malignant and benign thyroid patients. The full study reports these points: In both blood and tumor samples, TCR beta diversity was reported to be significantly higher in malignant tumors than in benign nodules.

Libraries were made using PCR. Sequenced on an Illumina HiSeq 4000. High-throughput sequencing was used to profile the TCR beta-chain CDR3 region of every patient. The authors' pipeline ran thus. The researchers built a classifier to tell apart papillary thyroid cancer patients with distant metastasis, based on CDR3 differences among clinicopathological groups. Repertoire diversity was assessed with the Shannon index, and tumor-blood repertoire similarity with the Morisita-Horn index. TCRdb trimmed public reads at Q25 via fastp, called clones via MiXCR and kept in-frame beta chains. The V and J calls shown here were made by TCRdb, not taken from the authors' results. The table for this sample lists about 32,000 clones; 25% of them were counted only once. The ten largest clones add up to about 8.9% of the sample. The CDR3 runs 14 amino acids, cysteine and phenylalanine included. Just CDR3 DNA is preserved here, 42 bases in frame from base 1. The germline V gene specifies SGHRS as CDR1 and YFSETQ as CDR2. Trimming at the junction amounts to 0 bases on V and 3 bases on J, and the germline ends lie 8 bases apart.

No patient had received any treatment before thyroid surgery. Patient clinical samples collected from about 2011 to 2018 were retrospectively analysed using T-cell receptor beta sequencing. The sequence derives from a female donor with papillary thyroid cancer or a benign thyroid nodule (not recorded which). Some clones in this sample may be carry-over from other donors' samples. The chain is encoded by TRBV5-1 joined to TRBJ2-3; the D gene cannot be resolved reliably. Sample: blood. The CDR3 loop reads CASSLDARTDTQYF. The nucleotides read TGCGCCAGCAGCTTGGATGCAAGGACAGATACGCAGTATTTT.